A single sample is the source of the 18 T cell receptor beta chains below, sequenced in a study of identical twins (dated by TCRdb to about 2016). Library generation was performed with 5' RACE. The run used an Illumina HiSeq 2000. The public reads were quality trimmed at Q25 with fastp and then assembled into clones with MiXCR by TCRdb, keeping productive beta chains. Rows with one shared CDR3 protein collapse into an entry with the most common genes and DNA. This sample gives about 240,000 distinct CDR3 sequences in total; over 9.5% of them show up just once. Of the sample, 10% is held by the ten largest clones. The sequenced sample was memory T cells sorted from blood. The cell subset or site label on this specimen signifies: CD45RO+ enriched T cells. The source is a man in his forties or fifties in good health.

This clonotype was counted a few times. The chain combines TRBV18 with TRBJ2-6; 8 bases agree with TRBD1. The germline V gene has CDR1 KGHSH and CDR2 LQKENI. The trim removed 2 bases at V and 0 bases at J, leaving 3 bases unmatched. The CDR3 consists of 17 residues. This CDR3 reads CASSPGGQGSGANVLTF. DNA for the CDR3: TGTGCCAGCTCACCAGGAGGACAGGGCTCTGGGGCCAACGTCCTGACTTTC.

The chain joins TRBV10-3 to TRBJ1-3; D is unresolved. Germline values: CDR1 ENHRY, CDR2 SYGVKD. The germline V and J ends were trimmed by 8 bases and 1 base, with 12 bases remaining between them. CDR3 length: 14 amino acids. CDR3 protein: CAIGRTDSGNTIYF. CDR3 in DNA: TGTGCCATCGGTCGGACTGATTCTGGAAACACCATATATTTT.

In its sample, this clonotype was seen many times. V usage is TRBV5-1 and J usage is TRBJ2-1; D is possibly TRBD1 (6 bases). CDR1 and CDR2 from the germline V gene are SGHRS and YFSETQ. The V gene lost 4 bases and the J gene lost 7 bases, with 12 bases spanning the gap. The CDR3 extends over 13 amino acids. CDR3 nucleotides: TGCGCCAGCAGCCTGGGACACGCAAATGAGCAGTTCTTC. Amino acids: CASSLGHANEQFF.

This clonotype came up many times. V is TRBV20-1 and J is TRBJ2-5; 9 nucleotides agree with TRBD1. CDR1 and CDR2 from the germline V gene are DFQATT and SNEGSKA (reference sequence). Unmatched junction bases numbered 8, after V lost 6 bases and J lost 6 bases. The CDR3 has 13 amino acids. CDR3: CSAGNRGLKTQYF. The CDR3 nucleotides are TGCAGTGCGGGAAACAGGGGGCTAAAGACCCAGTACTTC.

This clonotype was seen ten or more times. The chain is built from TRBV12-3 or TRBV12-4 and TRBJ1-1, with 10 bases fitting TRBD1. Trimming removed 4 bases from V and 10 bases from J; junction bases left unmatched: 6. This CDR3 is built from 13 residues. The CDR3 loop is CASSSRQGAGAFF. For the CDR3, the DNA is TGTGCCAGCAGTTCACGACAGGGGGCGGGAGCTTTCTTT.

This chain joins TRBV7-2 and TRBJ2-1; TRBD2 matches at 14 bases. With 4 bases clipped from V and 6 bases from J, the junction kept 5 bases outside the gene matches. Germline lookup yields CDR1 SGHTA and CDR2 FQGNSA. There are 16 residues in the CDR3. The DNA for the CDR3 is TGTGCCAGCAGCTCAAAGACTAGCGGGGGGGCCAATGAGCAGTTCTTC. As protein: CASSSKTSGGANEQFF.

This clonotype was observed many times. The rearrangement joins TRBV7-9 to TRBJ2-2; no definite D call. The V end was cut by 5 bases, the J end by 3 bases, with 13 bases between. Germline CDR1 and CDR2: SEHNR and FQNEAQ (reference sequence). The CDR3 runs to 15 residues. CDR3 amino acids: CASSPSFGDTGELFF. CDR3 DNA: TGTGCCAGCAGCCCCAGCTTTGGAGACACCGGGGAGCTGTTTTTT. Looking up the rest from reference TRBV7-9 and TRBJ2-2 gives the full variable domain: DTGVSQNPRHKITKRGQNVTFRCDPISEHNRLYWYRQTLGQGPEFLTYFQNEAQLEKSRLLSDRFSAERPKGSFSTLEIQRTEQGDSAMYLCASSPSFGDTGELFFGEGSRLTVL.

This clonotype was recorded many times. V gene TRBV28 combines with J gene TRBJ2-1; D is perhaps TRBD1 or TRBD2 (5 bases each). V was clipped by 5 bases and J by 0 bases, with 14 bases between them. From germline, CDR1 is MDHEN and CDR2 SYDVKM. The CDR3 runs to 16 residues. CDR3 residues: CASSILGQSSYNEQFF. The CDR3 DNA is TGTGCCAGCAGTATACTAGGACAAAGCTCCTACAATGAGCAGTTCTTC.

This clonotype has more than one count but fewer than ten. This rearrangement joins TRBV5-6 to TRBJ1-4; 8 bases align to TRBD1. V lost 1 base and J lost 4; bases outside the gene matches: 9. The CDR3 sequence is 17 residues long. From germline, CDR1 is SGHDT and CDR2 YYEEEE. CDR3 nucleotide sequence: TGTGCCAGCAGCTTGCAGTATCGGGACAGGAGTAATGAAAAACTGTTTTTT. Protein sequence: CASSLQYRDRSNEKLFF.

This clonotype was observed at least ten times. The rearrangement links TRBV20-1 to TRBJ2-2, with 10 nucleotides matching TRBD1. Germline loops: CDR1 DFQATT, CDR2 SNEGSKA (reference sequence). There are 17 residues in the CDR3. V shed 0 bases, J shed 2 bases, and the junction held 6 bases outside the gene matches. This CDR3 reads CSARDLRTGGNTGELFF. The CDR3 region has the DNA TGCAGTGCTAGAGATCTAAGGACAGGGGGTAACACCGGGGAGCTGTTTTTT.

At least ten counts were recorded for this clonotype. The chain recombines TRBV5-1 with TRBJ2-7, with 7 bases identical to TRBD2. V dropped 6 bases and J dropped 1; count of bases not matched to a gene: 10. The CDR3 extends over 15 amino acids. Germline-derived CDR1 and CDR2 are SGHRS and YFSETQ. The CDR3 nucleotides read TGCGCCAGCACGCCCTGGGGCGGGGGTTCCTACGAGCAGTACTTC. This codes for CASTPWGGGSYEQYF. The variable domain in full, completed from reference TRBV5-1 and TRBJ2-7, reads KAGVTQTPRYLIKTRGQQVTLSCSPISGHRSVSWYQQTPGQGLQFLFEYFSETQRNKGNFPGRFSGRQFSNSRSEMNVSTLELGDSALYLCASTPWGGGSYEQYFGPGTRLTVT.

This clonotype was seen repeatedly, ten times or more. V is TRBV6-2 or TRBV6-3 and J is TRBJ1-5, with no clear D. The germline V gene has CDR1 MNHEY and CDR2 SVGEGT. Between the trimmed V and J ends, which lost 7 bases and 0 bases, there was a span of 13 bases. This CDR3 has 15 residues. For the CDR3, the DNA is TGTGCCAGCATGGCGGAGAAGTATAGCAATCAGCCCCAGCATTTT. This codes for CASMAEKYSNQPQHF.

The chain is built from TRBV14 and TRBJ2-5; perhaps TRBD2 as D (5 bases). Germline V gene data show CDR1 as SGHDN and CDR2 as FVKESK. This CDR3 region has 15 residues. V was trimmed by 0 bases and J by 7 bases, leaving 15 bases between them. The CDR3 DNA follows: TGTGCCAGCAGCCAAGATGTGAGGGCCCAGGTGACCCAGTACTTC. It encodes CASSQDVRAQVTQYF.

This clonotype appeared many times. The chain employs TRBV20-1 and TRBJ2-1; 9 bases are shared with TRBD2. The germline CDR1 and CDR2 sequences are DFQATT and SNEGSKA (reference sequence). The CDR3 loop spans 13 amino acids. Unmatched junction bases numbered 5, after V lost 5 bases and J lost 6 bases. In DNA form, the CDR3 reads TGCAGTGCTCCCCGCGGGGGGGGCAATGAGCAGTTCTTC. It yields the protein CSAPRGGGNEQFF.

This clonotype was counted only a few times. The chain joins TRBV20-1 to TRBJ2-1, with TRBD2 matching 7 bases. Germline-derived CDR1 and CDR2 are DFQATT and SNEGSKA (reference sequence). Trimming at V came to 3 bases and at J to 4 bases, leaving 6 bases not matched to a gene. The CDR3 consists of 14 residues. Here the CDR3 reads CSARGGLLYNEQFF. The DNA for the CDR3 is TGCAGTGCTAGGGGGGGACTATTATACAATGAGCAGTTCTTC.

The J gene is TRBJ2-5, the V gene TRBV3-1, with D maybe TRBD2 (5 bases). Germline V gene lookup returns CDR1 LGHDT and CDR2 YNNKEL (reference sequence). The germline V and J ends were trimmed by 0 bases and 3 bases, with 11 bases remaining between them. The CDR3 is 15 amino acids. CDR3 sequence: CASSQEPAAKETQYF. The CDR3 nucleotides are TGTGCCAGCAGCCAAGAACCAGCGGCCAAAGAGACCCAGTACTTC.

The chain employs TRBV7-2 and TRBJ1-4; TRBD1 might be the D (5 bases). The CDR3 loop spans 15 amino acids. CDR1 and CDR2 (germline): SGHTA, FQGNSA. V lost 2 bases and J 15 bases, leaving 22 bases between the germline ends. In DNA form, the CDR3 reads TGTGCCAGCAGCTTATCGGCCGGTCCCGGGGCTTCTGTGTTTTTT. This gives the protein CASSLSAGPGASVFF. The full variable domain, in which reference TRBV7-2 and TRBJ1-4 provide the parts outside the CDR3, is GAGVSQSPSNKVTEKGKDVELRCDPISGHTALYWYRQSLGQGLEFLIYFQGNSAPDKSGLPSDRFSAERTGGSVSTLTIQRTQQEDSAVYLCASSLSAGPGASVFFGSGTQLSVL.

This sequence joins TRBV20-1 and TRBJ2-1; 8 nucleotides line up with TRBD2. The CDR3 consists of 15 residues. J gave up 1 base and V 6 bases, and 8 bases lay outside the gene matches. CDR1 and CDR2 from the germline V gene are DFQATT and SNEGSKA (reference sequence). CDR3 coding DNA: TGCAGTGCCTATAAAAGCGGGAGTTCCTACAATGAGCAGTTCTTC. This encodes CSAYKSGSSYNEQFF.